This T cell receptor beta chain was observed in a study of blood T cell repertoires in COVID-19. Clones were sequenced by immunoSEQ multiplex PCR, and TCRdb holds only the in-frame ones, with some missing. In the table there are roughly 250,000 clones, 82% of which are singletons. The CDR3 contains 16 residues. The germline V gene encodes CDR1 MGHRA and CDR2 YSYEKL. V gave up 0 bases and J gave up 0 bases, with 11 bases separating them. This receptor was identified in a woman in her 70s with acute or convalescent COVID-19. This chain joins TRBV4-1 and TRBJ1-2, with D hard to call. The sequenced sample was peripheral blood. CDR3 coding DNA: TGCGCCAGCAGCCAAGATTGGGCAGGAACTAACTATGGCTACACCTTC. Amino acid sequence: CASSQDWAGTNYGYTF.